The T cell receptor (beta chain) under discussion was sequenced for a study of radiation and T cells in renal cell carcinoma. Study results and limitations: Top tumor clonotypes rose in blood 2 weeks post-radiation, then contracted.

Time point indicated: blood 2 weeks post-SBRT. The treatment was: 15 Gy SBRT to primary tumor, nephrectomy 4 weeks later. Clear cell pathology was present in this patient's renal cell carcinoma. The repertoire was sequenced with immunoSEQ multiplex PCR; TCRdb's copy has only in-frame clones and lacks some. The repertoire has about 58,000 clones, roughly four fifths of them found once; the top ten carry roughly 7%. Concerning this clone: Its antigen is currently unknown.

This CDR3 contains 13 residues. V lost 5 bases to trimming and J lost 6 bases; unmatched junction nucleotides: 4. Germline CDR1 and CDR2: SSHAT and FNYEAQ (reference sequence). The sample was blood, taken from a patient whose treatment included radiotherapy and nephrectomy. The chain joins TRBV7-7 to TRBJ1-1; 9 nucleotides match TRBD1. This receptor was identified in a man in his fifties or sixties with renal cell carcinoma. The DNA of the CDR3 is TGTGCCAGCAGCCAGGACAGGGGCGCTGAAGCTTTCTTT. This encodes CASSQDRGAEAFF.